These 18 T cell receptor beta chains share one sample of origin, sequenced in a study of T cells after yellow fever vaccination. Via MiXCR, TCRdb re-called the 5' RACE reads, giving one row per CDR3 protein. Here the sample spans approximately 300,000 distinct CDR3 sequences, about 10% being singletons. The sequenced sample was CD4+ T cells sorted from PBMCs, obtained 45 days after the yellow fever booster vaccination. Receptors were obtained from a man aged 18 to 29 who received the YFV17D yellow fever vaccine.

The sample holds a few counts of this clonotype. The chain carries TRBV5-1 and TRBJ2-2; D is ambiguous. Per germline, CDR1 SGHRS and CDR2 YFSETQ. The CDR3 has 14 amino acids. With 0 bases removed from V and 3 bases from J, the gap between germline ends came to 6 bases. For the CDR3, the DNA is TGCGCCAGCAGCTTGGCTACAGACACCGGGGAGCTGTTTTTT. Protein sequence: CASSLATDTGELFF.

The chain employs TRBV18 and TRBJ1-6; a possible D gene is TRBD1 (6 bases). The CDR3 spans 14 residues. Germline V CDR1 and CDR2: KGHSH, LQKENI. V was clipped by 3 bases and J by 8 bases, with 11 bases between them. The CDR3 sequence is CASSPGAAHSPLHF. CDR3 DNA sequence: TGTGCCAGCTCACCGGGGGCCGCCCATTCACCCCTCCACTTT.

This clonotype turned up a few times. The V and J genes are TRBV7-2 and TRBJ1-3, with D perhaps matching TRBD1 (5 bases). The CDR3 consists of 17 residues. V was clipped by 5 bases and J by 0 bases, with 17 bases between them. Looked up from germline, CDR1 is SGHTA and CDR2 is FQGNSA. CDR3 region: CASSPVPGRSSGNTIYF. As DNA, the CDR3 is TGTGCCAGCAGCCCCGTCCCGGGACGGAGCTCTGGAAACACCATATATTTT.

This clonotype was seen a few times. The chain couples TRBV6-2 or TRBV6-3 to TRBJ1-1, with TRBD1 as a possible D gene (6 bases). Trimming cost V 6 bases and J 0 bases, with 23 bases left between them. The germline gives CDR1 MNHEY, CDR2 SVGEGT. The CDR3 is 18 amino acids. DNA of the CDR3: TGTGCCAGCAGCAGACCAGGGAGGGGGTGGACCATGAACACTGAAGCTTTCTTT. Translation: CASSRPGRGWTMNTEAFF.

The chain recombines TRBV6-1 with TRBJ2-7; tentative D call: TRBD2 (5 bases). The germline gives CDR1 MNHNS, CDR2 SASEGT. The CDR3 sequence is 12 residues long. Trimming pared 9 bases from V and 3 bases from J, leaving 12 bases between. CDR3 in DNA: TGTGCCAGTAGTCGAGGAGGCTACGAGCAGTACGTC. This codes for CASSRGGYEQYV.

The CDR3: CSAKQGERNTIYF. For the CDR3, the DNA is TGCAGTGCAAAACAGGGTGAAAGAAACACCATATATTTT. V usage is TRBV20-1 and J usage is TRBJ1-3; weak D call: TRBD1 (6 bases). The V end lost 6 bases, the J end lost 5 bases, and 14 bases lay between the germline ends. Per the germline V gene, CDR1 is DFQATT and CDR2 is SNEGSKA (reference sequence). The CDR3 has 13 residues.

This clonotype was recorded a few times. J is TRBJ1-2 and V is TRBV7-2; D is unresolved. The V gene's germline CDR1 is SGHTA and CDR2 FQGNSA. This CDR3 contains 13 residues. Trimming took off 3 bases at V and 6 bases at J, with 11 bases between the two ends. The CDR3 nucleotides read TGTGCCAGCAGCTTGGAGGGAGGGAATGGCTACACCTTC. Encoded protein: CASSLEGGNGYTF. Full variable domain (rest looked up from reference TRBV7-2 and TRBJ1-2): GAGVSQSPSNKVTEKGKDVELRCDPISGHTALYWYRQSLGQGLEFLIYFQGNSAPDKSGLPSDRFSAERTGGSVSTLTIQRTQQEDSAVYLCASSLEGGNGYTFGSGTRLTVV.

This clonotype was counted a few times. This rearrangement joins TRBV6-2 or TRBV6-3 to TRBJ2-2; no definite D call. V was pared by 0 bases and J by 4 bases, with 12 bases between. The CDR3 contains 16 residues. CDR1 and CDR2 (germline): MNHEY, SVGEGT. CDR3 amino acids: CASSYSRRSLTGELFF. The CDR3 coding sequence is TGTGCCAGCAGTTACTCGAGACGGTCACTCACCGGGGAGCTGTTTTTT.

The chain carries TRBV28 and TRBJ1-2; a possible D gene is TRBD1 (6 bases). Germline-derived CDR1 and CDR2 are MDHEN and SYDVKM. The CDR3 spans 14 residues. The ends were cut back, 6 bases at V and 5 bases at J, with 16 bases in the middle. In DNA form, the CDR3 reads TGTGCCAGCAGCCCCACAGGGTATTCGTATGGCTACACCTTC. The encoded protein is CASSPTGYSYGYTF.

This clonotype appeared many times. The chain couples TRBV7-2 to TRBJ2-2; D is undetermined. The CDR3 sequence is 14 residues long. V dropped 1 base and J dropped 4 bases, with 7 bases sitting between them. From germline, CDR1 is SGHTA and CDR2 FQGNSA. CDR3 coding DNA: TGTGCCAGCAGCTTAGGAGTTTCCACCGGGGAGCTGTTTTTT. Protein product: CASSLGVSTGELFF.

This chain joins TRBV7-2 and TRBJ1-2; D is possibly TRBD1 (5 bases). The germline gives CDR1 SGHTA, CDR2 FQGNSA. V was clipped by 3 bases and J by 2 bases, with 10 bases between them. The CDR3 runs 14 residues. CDR3 protein: CASSFYSGNYGYTF. In nucleotides, the CDR3 is TGTGCCAGCAGCTTTTATTCAGGGAACTATGGCTACACCTTC.

This clonotype came up a few times. The gene calls are TRBV30 and TRBJ1-2, with D perhaps matching TRBD1 (5 bases). The CDR3 has 13 residues. CDR1 is GTSNPN, CDR2 SVGIG, per germline (reference sequence). Deletions cut 6 bases from V and 0 bases from J, with 11 bases between. Written as DNA, the CDR3 is TGTGCCTGTTGGACACCTTCTAACTATGGCTACACCTTC. This sequence encodes CACWTPSNYGYTF.

V usage is TRBV20-1 and J usage is TRBJ2-3, with a tentative D call TRBD1 (6 bases). This CDR3 is 14 amino acids long. The V gene lost 6 bases and the J gene lost 3 bases, with 16 bases spanning the gap. The germline V gene has CDR1 DFQATT and CDR2 SNEGSKA (reference sequence). The CDR3 protein is CSAMTGVGTDTQYF. In DNA, the CDR3 is TGCAGTGCAATGACAGGAGTGGGGACAGATACGCAGTATTTT.

The chain combines TRBV28 with TRBJ2-7, with 8 bases lining up with TRBD2. Germline trimming cut 7 bases from V and 0 bases from J; bases unmatched to any gene: 5. CDR1 is MDHEN, CDR2 SYDVKM, per germline. CDR3 length: 14 residues. The CDR3 DNA sequence: TGTGCCAGCATTGGAAGCGGGGGCTCCTACGAGCAGTACGTC. The encoded protein is CASIGSGGSYEQYV.

This chain connects TRBV7-8 to TRBJ2-5; 9 positions agree with TRBD1. This CDR3 comprises 16 residues. V was pared by 4 bases and J by 4 bases, with 10 bases of the junction left unmatched. The germline CDR1 and CDR2 sequences are SGHVS and FQNEAQ. CDR3 residues: CASSSRSGTGRETQYF. CDR3 bases: TGTGCCAGCAGCTCTAGATCCGGGACAGGGAGAGAGACCCAGTACTTC.

The chain uses TRBV7-9 and TRBJ2-5; tentatively, D is TRBD2 (5 bases). Per germline, CDR1 SEHNR and CDR2 FQNEAQ (reference sequence). The ends were cut back, 2 bases at V and 5 bases at J, with 9 bases in the middle. The CDR3 has 13 residues. The chain's CDR3 is CASSLSRRETQYF. Here the CDR3 DNA reads TGTGCCAGCAGCTTATCGAGGAGGGAGACCCAGTACTTC.

The V gene is TRBV13, the J gene TRBJ1-6, with D perhaps TRBD1 (5 bases). The V gene lost 3 bases and the J gene lost 8 bases, with 11 bases spanning the gap. The CDR3 loop spans 14 amino acids. Germline V CDR1 and CDR2: PRHDT, FYEKMQ (reference sequence). The chain's CDR3 is CASSLGGSDSPLHF. In DNA, the CDR3 is TGTGCCAGCAGCTTGGGGGGGTCCGATTCACCCCTCCACTTT.

This clonotype was detected only a few times. V usage is TRBV15 and J usage is TRBJ2-3; 11 bases agree with TRBD1. The ends lost 5 bases at V and 3 bases at J; junction bases unmatched: 4. The V gene's germline CDR1 is LNHNV and CDR2 YYDKDF (reference sequence). The length of the CDR3 is 15 residues. In nucleotides, the CDR3 is TGTGCCACCAGCCGAGGACAGGGGGCTACAGATACGCAGTATTTT. Translation: CATSRGQGATDTQYF.